Below, 14 T cell receptor beta chains from the same sample are listed, as sequenced in a study of T cell responses to AZD1222 COVID-19 vaccine. Sequencing was performed with immunoSEQ multiplex PCR; in TCRdb, only in-frame clones are kept and a portion is missing. The table includes 120,000 or so clones, approximately 90% detected once. Material: peripheral blood, obtained on day 0 of MenACWY control vaccination. The receptors were sampled from an adult in good health.

V gene TRBV4-1 combines with J gene TRBJ2-2, with TRBD2 as a possible D gene (5 bases). This CDR3 is built from 16 residues. CDR1 and CDR2 from the germline V gene are MGHRA and YSYEKL. V dropped 2 bases and J dropped 0 bases, with 10 bases sitting between them. This CDR3 reads CASSQFSAANTGELFF. CDR3 in DNA: TGCGCCAGCAGCCAATTTAGCGCGGCGAACACCGGGGAGCTGTTTTTT.

J is TRBJ2-7 and V is TRBV5-4; D not resolved. CDR1 and CDR2 (germline): SGHNT, YYREEE (reference sequence). V dropped 0 bases and J dropped 2 bases, with 12 bases sitting between them. The CDR3 spans 15 residues. CDR3 nucleotide sequence: TGTGCCAGCAGCTTGGTTGGTTCCCGGGCCTACGAGCAGTACTTC. The encoded protein is CASSLVGSRAYEQYF.

This chain connects TRBV3-1 (or the pseudogene TRBV3-2) to TRBJ1-6; D uncertain. The germline V gene encodes CDR1 LGHDT and CDR2 YNNKEL (reference sequence). V was pared by 0 bases and J by 8 bases, with 14 bases between. The CDR3 extends over 16 amino acids. The CDR3 nucleotides are TGTGCCAGCAGCCAAGAGTTTGAGGGTGCATATTCACCCCTCCACTTT. Translation gives CASSQEFEGAYSPLHF.

The chain carries TRBV6-2 or TRBV6-3 and TRBJ2-1; tentatively, D is TRBD2 (5 bases). Germline V gene lookup returns CDR1 MNHEY and CDR2 SVGEGT. V was trimmed by 5 bases and J by 3 bases, leaving 17 bases between them. This CDR3 has 16 amino acids. For the CDR3, the DNA is TGTGCCAGCAGTCATAAGCGGACCGCAGGCTACAATGAGCAGTTCTTC. Translation gives CASSHKRTAGYNEQFF.

J is TRBJ2-5 and V is TRBV28, with D perhaps TRBD1 (5 bases). The CDR3 contains 13 residues. V was trimmed by 2 bases and J by 5 bases, leaving 9 bases between them. Germline V lookup: CDR1 MDHEN, CDR2 SYDVKM. CDR3 sequence (DNA): TGTGCCAGCAGTTTACCAGGGTCGGAGACCCAGTACTTC. This gives the protein CASSLPGSETQYF.

This chain joins TRBV3-1 (or the pseudogene TRBV3-2) and TRBJ2-3; the D is unclear. The CDR3 contains 15 residues. Germline CDR1 and CDR2: LGHDT and YNNKEL (reference sequence). The V end was cut by 4 bases, the J end by 0 bases, with 11 bases between. CDR3 residues: CASSPPTRSTDTQYF. In DNA, the CDR3 is TGTGCCAGCAGCCCACCTACACGGAGCACAGATACGCAGTATTTT.

A single count supports this clone. The chain uses TRBV4-1 and TRBJ1-1; unclear D gene. This CDR3 comprises 13 residues. Germline-derived CDR1 and CDR2 are MGHRA and YSYEKL. Trimming cost V 1 base and J 3 bases, with 6 bases left between them. CDR3 sequence reads: CASSQAGDTEAFF. CDR3 DNA: TGCGCCAGCAGCCAAGCCGGGGACACTGAAGCTTTCTTT.

The rearrangement uses TRBV12-3 or TRBV12-4 and TRBJ1-2, with TRBD1 as a possible D gene (6 bases). CDR3 length: 13 residues. The ends were cut back, 2 bases at V and 8 bases at J, with 12 bases in the middle. The CDR3 spells CASSLMGAKGYTF. CDR3 DNA sequence: TGTGCCAGCAGTTTAATGGGGGCGAAGGGCTACACCTTC.

The V call is TRBV7-9, the J call TRBJ1-1; 11 nucleotides match TRBD1. Germline loops: CDR1 SEHNR, CDR2 FQNEAQ (reference sequence). The V segment lost 2 bases and the J segment 7 bases; nucleotides outside the gene matches: 9. The CDR3 sequence is 16 residues long. The CDR3 protein is CASSLPTGQGAGEAFF. The CDR3 nucleotides are TGTGCCAGCAGCTTACCTACCGGACAGGGGGCTGGTGAAGCTTTCTTT.

V usage is TRBV6-5 and J usage is TRBJ1-2; perhaps TRBD1 as D (5 bases). V lost 5 bases to trimming and J lost 8 bases, with 9 bases between them. From germline, CDR1 is MNHEY and CDR2 SVGAGI. The CDR3 contains 11 residues. The DNA for the CDR3 is TGTGCCAGCAGTCGGGACGGGGGCTACACCTTC. This encodes CASSRDGGYTF.

A single count supports this clone. The V gene is TRBV5-1, the J gene TRBJ2-1; 11 positions match TRBD2. The CDR3 spans 16 residues. Trimming took 4 bases from V and 5 from J; bases not matched to a gene: 8. Germline CDR1 and CDR2: SGHRS and YFSETQ. The CDR3 region is CASSPGATSGNNEQFF. The CDR3 nucleotides read TGCGCCAGCAGCCCTGGTGCGACTAGCGGGAACAATGAGCAGTTCTTC.

This sequence joins TRBV5-6 and TRBJ2-1; TRBD1 might be the D (6 bases). The CDR3 consists of 15 residues. Germline values: CDR1 SGHDT, CDR2 YYEEEE. V lost 4 bases and J lost 6, with 17 bases in between. The CDR3 DNA reads TGTGCCAGCAGCAGTTCTGCCCTAGGGGGCAATGAGCAGTTCTTC. It is translated as CASSSSALGGNEQFF. Combining the CDR3 with reference TRBV5-6 and TRBJ2-1 gives the whole variable domain DAGVTQSPTHLIKTRGQQVTLRCSPKSGHDTVSWYQQALGQGPQFIFQYYEEEERQRGNFPDRFSGHQFPNYSSELNVNALLLGDSALYLCASSSSALGGNEQFFGPGTRLTVL.

This clone was counted between two and nine times. The rearrangement uses TRBV3-1 (or the pseudogene TRBV3-2) and TRBJ1-4, with TRBD1 matching 8 bases. The CDR3 has 16 residues. With 4 bases clipped from V and 8 bases from J, the junction kept 12 bases outside the gene matches. Germline-derived CDR1 and CDR2 are LGHDT and YNNKEL (reference sequence). The CDR3 DNA sequence: TGTGCCAGCAGCCTAATTACCCAGGGGGCAGGAGAAAAACTGTTTTTT. This gives the protein CASSLITQGAGEKLFF.

This chain links TRBV4-2 with TRBJ2-2; D possibly corresponds to TRBD2 (7 bases). Germline CDR1 and CDR2: LGHNA and YNFKEQ. CDR3 length: 18 residues. The V and J ends lost 4 bases and 0 bases respectively, with 18 bases between them. Here the CDR3 DNA reads TGTGCCAGCAGCCCATTGGGGGGGACAAACTCGAACACCGGGGAGCTGTTTTTT. Translated: CASSPLGGTNSNTGELFF.